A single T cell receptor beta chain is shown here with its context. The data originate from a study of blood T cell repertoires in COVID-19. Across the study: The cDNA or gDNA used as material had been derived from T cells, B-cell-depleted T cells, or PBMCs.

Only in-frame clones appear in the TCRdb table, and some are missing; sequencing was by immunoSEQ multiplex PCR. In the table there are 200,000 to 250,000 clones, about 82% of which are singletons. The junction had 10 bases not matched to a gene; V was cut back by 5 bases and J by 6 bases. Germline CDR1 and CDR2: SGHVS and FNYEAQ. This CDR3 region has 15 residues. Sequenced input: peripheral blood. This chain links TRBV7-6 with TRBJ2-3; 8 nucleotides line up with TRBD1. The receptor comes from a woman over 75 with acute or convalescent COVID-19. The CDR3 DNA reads TGTGCCAGCAGCACCAAAGCCCAGGGGGCTGATACGCAGTATTTT. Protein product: CASSTKAQGADTQYF.